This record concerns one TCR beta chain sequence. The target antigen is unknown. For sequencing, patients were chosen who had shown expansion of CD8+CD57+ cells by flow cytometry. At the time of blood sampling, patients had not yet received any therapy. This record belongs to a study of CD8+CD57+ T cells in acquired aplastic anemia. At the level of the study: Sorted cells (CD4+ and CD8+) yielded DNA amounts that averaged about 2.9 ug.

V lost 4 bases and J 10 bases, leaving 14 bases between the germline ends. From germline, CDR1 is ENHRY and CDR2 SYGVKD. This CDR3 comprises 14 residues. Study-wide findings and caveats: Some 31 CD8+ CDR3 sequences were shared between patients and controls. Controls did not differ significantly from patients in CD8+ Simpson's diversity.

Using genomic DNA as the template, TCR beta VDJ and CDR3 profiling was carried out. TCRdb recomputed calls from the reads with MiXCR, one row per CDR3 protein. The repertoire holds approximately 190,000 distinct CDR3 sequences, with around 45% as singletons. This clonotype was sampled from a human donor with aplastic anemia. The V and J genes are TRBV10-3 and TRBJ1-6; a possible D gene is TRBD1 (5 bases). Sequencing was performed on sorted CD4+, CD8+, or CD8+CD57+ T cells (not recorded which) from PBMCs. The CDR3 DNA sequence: TGTGCCATCAGTGCTGGGGGAGAAAAGTCACCCCTCCACTTT. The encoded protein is CAISAGGEKSPLHF.